The 13 T cell receptor beta chains given below trace back to one sample, sequenced in a study of T cell responses to AZD1222 COVID-19 vaccine. Clones were sequenced by immunoSEQ multiplex PCR, and TCRdb holds only the in-frame ones, with some missing. The table shows fewer than 150,000 clones, with approximately 88% occurring only once. The input for sequencing was peripheral blood, taken 28 days after the second AZD1222 dose. Receptors originate from an adult who received the AZD1222 COVID-19 vaccine.

CDR3 nucleotides: TGTGCCAGCAGCCAAGCGGGACTAGCGGGGTGGGAAGAGACCCAGTACTTC. It is translated as CASSQAGLAGWEETQYF. The rearrangement uses TRBV3-1 (or the pseudogene TRBV3-2) and TRBJ2-5; 13 nucleotides line up with TRBD2. This CDR3 contains 17 residues. V dropped 1 base and J dropped 3; count of bases not matched to a gene: 5. Germline V gives CDR1 LGHDT, CDR2 YNNKEL (reference sequence).

The chain recombines TRBV6-2 or TRBV6-3 with TRBJ1-5, with 7 bases matching TRBD1. Trimming cost V 4 bases and J 1 base; bases outside gene matches: 1. This CDR3 is 14 amino acids long. Germline CDR1 reads MNHEY; CDR2 reads SVGEGT. CDR3: CASSWGQSNQPQHF. The CDR3 DNA sequence: TGTGCCAGCAGTTGGGGACAGAGCAATCAGCCCCAGCATTTT.

CDR3 protein: CSATGPTEAFF. CDR3 coding DNA: TGCAGTGCTACGGGTCCGACTGAAGCTTTCTTT. The gene calls are TRBV20-1 and TRBJ1-1; D is undetermined. Trimming cost V 4 bases and J 5 bases, with 8 bases left between them. CDR3 length equals 11 residues. Germline-derived CDR1 and CDR2 are DFQATT and SNEGSKA (reference sequence).

The chain carries TRBV6-9 and TRBJ1-2, with D possibly matching TRBD1 (5 bases). Trimming removed 0 bases at V and 8 bases at J, with 10 bases between. Looked up from germline, CDR1 is MNHGY and CDR2 is SVAAGI. The CDR3 is made up of 13 amino acids. This CDR3 reads CASSYSGGGGYTF. CDR3 DNA sequence: TGTGCCAGCAGTTATTCCGGGGGTGGAGGCTACACCTTC.

This chain links TRBV28 with TRBJ2-7; D might be TRBD1 (5 bases). CDR3 length equals 13 residues. The V gene's germline CDR1 is MDHEN and CDR2 SYDVKM. V shed 10 bases and J shed 1 base, with 14 bases lying between them. This CDR3 is CATLDSSSYEQYF. Written as DNA, the CDR3 is TGTGCCACCCTTGACAGCTCATCCTACGAGCAGTACTTC.

The chain is built from TRBV9 and TRBJ2-5, with 8 bases that match TRBD1. J was trimmed by 6 bases and V by 0 bases; bases with no gene match: 7. CDR1 SGDLS and CDR2 YYNGEE come from the germline V gene. The CDR3 totals 15 residues. CDR3 sequence reads: CASSVDPGGGKTQYF. Here the CDR3 DNA reads TGTGCCAGCAGCGTAGACCCAGGGGGCGGGAAGACCCAGTACTTC.

This chain connects TRBV2 to TRBJ2-7, with TRBD1 as a possible D gene (7 bases). V was clipped by 3 bases and J by 6 bases, with 18 bases between them. Germline-derived CDR1 and CDR2 are SNHLY and FYNNEI. There are 15 residues in the CDR3. In nucleotides, the CDR3 is TGTGCCAGCAGTGATGGGAGGACAGGTCGGGGCGAGCAGTACTTC. Amino acids: CASSDGRTGRGEQYF.

The chain combines TRBV3-1 (or the pseudogene TRBV3-2) with TRBJ1-1; tentative D call: TRBD1 (5 bases). V was clipped by 5 bases and J by 6 bases, with 16 bases between them. Germline V gives CDR1 LGHDT, CDR2 YNNKEL (reference sequence). The CDR3 consists of 14 residues. In DNA, the CDR3 is TGTGCCAGCAGCGAAGCTCATCTGGGGGCTGAAGCTTTCTTT. Translation: CASSEAHLGAEAFF.

CDR3 nucleotides: TGTGCCAGCAGTCCGCTCCCAGAGTTGCGGGGGATGGAGACCCAGTACTTC. The encoded protein is CASSPLPELRGMETQYF. The chain recombines TRBV6-6 with TRBJ2-5, with 7 bases fitting TRBD2. Germline V gene data show CDR1 as MNHNY and CDR2 as SVGAGI (reference sequence). V was pared by 5 bases and J by 5 bases, with 17 bases of the junction left unmatched. The CDR3 contains 17 residues.

J is TRBJ1-4 and V is TRBV5-1; 7 positions agree with TRBD1. J lost 2 bases, V lost 5 bases, and 9 bases had no gene match. Germline V gene lookup returns CDR1 SGHRS and CDR2 YFSETQ. This CDR3 region has 16 residues. DNA of the CDR3: TGCGCCAGCAGAAGACAGGGTGGGACGACTAATGAAAAACTGTTTTTT. Translated: CASRRQGGTTNEKLFF.

The CDR3 region has the DNA TGTGCCAGCAGCCGGGACACTGAAGCTTTCTTT. Translated, it gives CASSRDTEAFF. This rearrangement joins TRBV6-5 to TRBJ1-1; no clear D gene. Germline V gene data show CDR1 as MNHEY and CDR2 as SVGAGI. The CDR3 length is 11 residues. V lost 6 bases and J lost 3, with 5 bases in between.

This chain joins TRBV18 and TRBJ1-2, with 10 bases aligning to TRBD1. CDR1 KGHSH and CDR2 LQKENI come from the germline V gene. There are 15 residues in the CDR3. Trimming at V came to 3 bases and at J to 3 bases, leaving 4 bases not matched to a gene. The CDR3 here is CASSPQDRGDYGYTF. The CDR3 nucleotides read TGTGCCAGCTCACCTCAGGACAGGGGGGACTATGGCTACACCTTC.

The chain carries TRBV6-2 or TRBV6-3 and TRBJ1-5, with D possibly TRBD1 on 5 matching bases. The V end was cut by 4 bases, the J end by 2 bases, with 15 bases between. The CDR3 covers 16 residues. CDR1 MNHEY and CDR2 SVGEGT come from the germline V gene. Written as DNA, the CDR3 is TGTGCCAGCAGTTCTGAGGGACGAGGAGGCAATCAGCCCCAGCATTTT. Translated, it gives CASSSEGRGGNQPQHF.